What follows is one T cell receptor beta chain and its context. Per the germline V gene, CDR1 is MNHNY and CDR2 is SVGAGI (reference sequence). Trimming stripped 2 bases from V and 1 base from J, with 11 bases between. The CDR3 has 15 residues. These data belong to a study of T cell responses to AZD1222 COVID-19 vaccine. Using immunoSEQ multiplex PCR, the repertoire was profiled, and TCRdb retains in-frame clones only, with some absent. The data show roughly 150,000 clones, around 90% seen once. The rearrangement links TRBV6-6 to TRBJ1-1; D is ambiguous. The sequence was collected from an adult in good health. The material was peripheral blood, obtained on day 0 of AZD1222 vaccination. CDR3 bases: TGTGCCAGCAGTTACCGAGGCACCGAGAACACTGAAGCTTTCTTT. This sequence encodes CASSYRGTENTEAFF.